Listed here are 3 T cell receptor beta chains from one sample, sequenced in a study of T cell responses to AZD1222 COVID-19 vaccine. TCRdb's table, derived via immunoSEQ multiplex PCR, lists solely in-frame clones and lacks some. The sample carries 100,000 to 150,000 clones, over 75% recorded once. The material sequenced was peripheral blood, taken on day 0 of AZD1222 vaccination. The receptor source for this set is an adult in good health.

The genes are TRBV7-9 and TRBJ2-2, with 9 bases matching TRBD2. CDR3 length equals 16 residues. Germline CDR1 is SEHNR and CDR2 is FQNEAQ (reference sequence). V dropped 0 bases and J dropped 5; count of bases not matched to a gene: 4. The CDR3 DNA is TGTGCCAGCAGCTTAGCTCTAGCGGGGCCGACCGGGGAGCTGTTTTTT. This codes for CASSLALAGPTGELFF.

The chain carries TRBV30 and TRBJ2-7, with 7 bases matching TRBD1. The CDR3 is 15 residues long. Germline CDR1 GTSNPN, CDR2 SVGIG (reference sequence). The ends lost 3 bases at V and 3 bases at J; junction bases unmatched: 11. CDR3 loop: CAWRVLGQPNYEQYF. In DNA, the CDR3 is TGTGCCTGGAGAGTTTTGGGACAGCCCAACTACGAGCAGTACTTC.

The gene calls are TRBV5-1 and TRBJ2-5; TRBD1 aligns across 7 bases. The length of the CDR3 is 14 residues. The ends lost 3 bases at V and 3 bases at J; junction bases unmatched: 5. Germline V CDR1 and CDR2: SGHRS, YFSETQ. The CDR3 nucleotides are TGCGCCAGCAGCTGGACAACAGGGGAAGAGACCCAGTACTTC. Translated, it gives CASSWTTGEETQYF.